One sample yielded the 32 T cell receptor beta chains listed below, sequenced in a study of CD8+ T cells in alopecia areata. Treatment given: oral pan-JAK inhibitor, 5-10 mg twice daily. TCR sequencing used cDNA made by reverse transcription of extracted RNA. Data came from immunoSEQ multiplex PCR; TCRdb stores just in-frame clones and leaves some out. The profile shows about 140,000 clones, around 86% of them singletons. Sequenced material: CD8+ T cells sorted from blood, taken at week 4, from a patient treated with tofacitinib. The source of these receptors is a human donor with alopecia areata.

The rearrangement links TRBV29-1 to TRBJ2-7, with 10 bases identical to TRBD2. J was trimmed by 2 bases and V by 3 bases; bases with no gene match: 4. CDR3 length equals 14 residues. Germline assignment: CDR1 SQVTM and CDR2 ANQGSEA. CDR3 sequence reads: CSVDTSGETYEQYF. The CDR3, as DNA: TGCAGCGTTGATACTAGCGGGGAAACCTACGAGCAGTACTTC.

This chain joins TRBV30 and TRBJ2-1; no reliable D call. V lost 0 bases and J lost 5, with 5 bases in between. The CDR3 extends over 12 amino acids. Germline values: CDR1 GTSNPN, CDR2 SVGIG (reference sequence). The CDR3 reads CAWSVVDNEQFF. CDR3 DNA: TGTGCCTGGAGTGTAGTCGACAATGAGCAGTTCTTC.

V usage is TRBV11-2 and J usage is TRBJ2-7; weak D call: TRBD2 (5 bases). V was shortened by 3 bases and J by 4 bases, with 13 bases between the two germline ends. The germline V gene encodes CDR1 SGHAT and CDR2 FQNNGV. CDR3 length equals 14 residues. CDR3 protein: CASSFGGPGYEQYF. The CDR3 bases are TGTGCCAGCAGCTTTGGCGGGCCGGGGTACGAGCAGTACTTC.

The chain uses TRBV6-1 and TRBJ2-4; 9 bases fit TRBD2. J lost 5 bases, V lost 1 base, and 12 bases had no gene match. The CDR3 is made up of 18 amino acids. Germline V gives CDR1 MNHNS, CDR2 SASEGT. CDR3 DNA: TGTGCCAGCAGTGAAGGTTTGAGCGGGGGGTCGGTAGAAAACATTCAGTACTTC. It codes for CASSEGLSGGSVENIQYF.

The chain recombines TRBV4-1 with TRBJ1-6; D remains ambiguous. Germline assignment: CDR1 MGHRA and CDR2 YSYEKL. The CDR3 is made up of 13 amino acids. V was clipped by 4 bases and J by 11 bases, with 12 bases between them. In DNA form, the CDR3 reads TGCGCCAGCAGCCGTCGGCGGGGTACACCCCTCCACTTT. It yields the protein CASSRRRGTPLHF.

This chain links TRBV11-2 with TRBJ2-5; a weak D match, TRBD2 (6 bases). The germline V gene encodes CDR1 SGHAT and CDR2 FQNNGV. The V gene lost 0 bases and the J gene lost 2 bases, with 10 bases spanning the gap. The CDR3 has 15 residues. DNA of the CDR3: TGTGCCAGCAGCTTAGAGCTGGGGAGGCAAGAGACCCAGTACTTC. Translated: CASSLELGRQETQYF.

The J gene is TRBJ2-2, the V gene TRBV29-1; D not resolved. This CDR3 is 12 amino acids long. With 4 bases removed from V and 7 bases from J, the gap between germline ends came to 10 bases. Per germline, CDR1 SQVTM and CDR2 ANQGSEA. CDR3 sequence reads: CSVVAGGGELFF. CDR3 in DNA: TGCAGCGTTGTGGCAGGCGGCGGGGAGCTGTTTTTT.

This clone was recorded a few times. The chain combines TRBV9 with TRBJ2-5, with 7 bases identical to TRBD1. Germline V CDR1 and CDR2: SGDLS, YYNGEE. The CDR3 spans 15 residues. V lost 0 bases and J lost 2; bases outside the gene matches: 4. The CDR3 loop is CASSVEGTAQETQYF. The CDR3 DNA is TGTGCCAGCAGCGTAGAAGGGACAGCGCAAGAGACCCAGTACTTC.

The sample holds one count of this clone. DNA for the CDR3: TGTGCCAGCAGCGAGACAGACTCCTATGGCTACACCTTC. Protein product: CASSETDSYGYTF. The chain combines TRBV9 with TRBJ1-2; TRBD1 is a possible D gene (5 bases). The V end was cut by 3 bases, the J end by 4 bases, with 10 bases between. The CDR3 is 13 residues long. Germline V CDR1 and CDR2: SGDLS, YYNGEE.

The chain uses TRBV27 and TRBJ2-1, with D possibly matching TRBD2 (6 bases). CDR3 size: 15 residues. Germline CDR1 is MNHEY and CDR2 is SMNVEV (reference sequence). Trimming removed 5 bases at V and 4 bases at J, with 15 bases between. The CDR3 nucleotides read TGTGCCAGCAGTCCAAGGACTATTCCTTACAATGAGCAGTTCTTC. This translates into CASSPRTIPYNEQFF.

This clone was seen just once. This chain joins TRBV19 and TRBJ2-3, with 14 bases lining up with TRBD2. Per the germline V gene, CDR1 is LNHDA and CDR2 is SQIVND (reference sequence). The CDR3 consists of 17 residues. The V segment lost 4 bases and the J segment 3 bases; nucleotides outside the gene matches: 6. CDR3 sequence (DNA): TGTGCCAGTAGTAACCGACTAGCGGGGGGGCCTACAGATACGCAGTATTTT. It encodes CASSNRLAGGPTDTQYF.

V gene TRBV27 combines with J gene TRBJ2-3; the match to TRBD2 covers 9 bases. CDR3 size: 19 residues. Germline assignment: CDR1 MNHEY and CDR2 SMNVEV (reference sequence). Trimming removed 10 bases from V and 0 bases from J; junction bases left unmatched: 20. For the CDR3, the DNA is TGTGCCACCATGGGAAGCGGGGGGAAAAGTCATTCTAGCACAGATACGCAGTATTTT. This codes for CATMGSGGKSHSSTDTQYF.

The rearrangement uses TRBV29-1 and TRBJ2-1; perhaps TRBD2 as D (6 bases). CDR3 length: 15 residues. In germline, CDR1 is SQVTM, CDR2 ANQGSEA. V was shortened by 6 bases and J by 0 bases, with 15 bases between the two germline ends. The CDR3 sequence is CSVPAGGVSYNEQFF. The CDR3 region has the DNA TGCAGCGTCCCAGCGGGTGGGGTCTCCTACAATGAGCAGTTCTTC.

The V call is TRBV7-3, the J call TRBJ2-2; 7 nucleotides agree with TRBD1. V shed 1 base, J shed 7 bases, and the junction held 9 bases outside the gene matches. The CDR3 extends over 16 amino acids. CDR1 is SGHTA and CDR2 is FQGTGA in the germline V gene. The CDR3 is CASSLKDRTVGGELFF. DNA for the CDR3: TGTGCCAGCAGCTTAAAGGACAGGACGGTCGGCGGGGAGCTGTTTTTT.

The rearrangement links TRBV29-1 to TRBJ2-4; D unclear. CDR3 length: 17 residues. V lost 6 bases and J lost 0, with 21 bases in between. CDR1 and CDR2 from the germline V gene are SQVTM and ANQGSEA. The CDR3 DNA follows: TGCAGCGTCGTGGGAAGGGCGGTACCACTAGCCAAAAACATTCAGTACTTC. Its translation is CSVVGRAVPLAKNIQYF.

The chain employs TRBV7-9 and TRBJ2-7, with 7 bases lining up with TRBD1. The CDR3 runs 15 residues. V lost 4 bases to trimming and J lost 0 bases; unmatched junction nucleotides: 6. Germline V lookup: CDR1 SEHNR, CDR2 FQNEAQ (reference sequence). The CDR3 coding sequence is TGTGCCAGCAGCTCGGGACAGCAGTACTCCTACGAGCAGTACTTC. Its protein product is CASSSGQQYSYEQYF.

The V call is TRBV27, the J call TRBJ2-7, with 11 nucleotides matching TRBD2. Germline V gives CDR1 MNHEY, CDR2 SMNVEV (reference sequence). The CDR3 loop spans 18 amino acids. The V segment lost 0 bases and the J segment 9 bases; nucleotides outside the gene matches: 16. CDR3 loop: CASSLSWLAGGRRYRQYF. The DNA of the CDR3 is TGTGCCAGCAGTTTATCCTGGCTAGCGGGGGGCCGCCGGTATAGGCAGTACTTC.

The genes are TRBV27 and TRBJ2-1, with D perhaps matching TRBD2 (5 bases). Germline V CDR1 and CDR2: MNHEY, SMNVEV (reference sequence). The CDR3 covers 13 residues. The V gene lost 2 bases and the J gene lost 10 bases, with 12 bases spanning the gap. This chain's CDR3 is CASSLGGYSEQFF. The DNA for the CDR3 is TGTGCCAGCAGTTTAGGAGGATATAGCGAGCAGTTCTTC.

The chain uses TRBV10-3 and TRBJ2-3; possible D gene TRBD2, 6 bases. Looked up from germline, CDR1 is ENHRY and CDR2 is SYGVKD. V lost 11 bases and J lost 0, with 21 bases in between. The length of the CDR3 is 16 residues. The CDR3 region has the DNA TGTGCCGCCGAGCCTGGAGGTGGGACTAGCACAGATACGCAGTATTTT. Amino acid sequence: CAAEPGGGTSTDTQYF.

V and J are TRBV2 and TRBJ2-5; D remains unclear. The CDR3 is made up of 15 amino acids. Trimming pared 8 bases from V and 0 bases from J, leaving 16 bases between. Germline V gene lookup returns CDR1 SNHLY and CDR2 FYNNEI. Written as DNA, the CDR3 is TGTGCCAGCTCTGGAACAGCCGCGTACCAAGAGACCCAGTACTTC. It translates to CASSGTAAYQETQYF.

The chain links TRBV5-1 to TRBJ2-7, with D unclear. Germline values: CDR1 SGHRS, CDR2 YFSETQ. Trimming took 6 bases from V and 2 from J, leaving 15 bases between them. The CDR3 sequence is 14 residues long. The CDR3 nucleotides read TGCGCCAGCACCACTGTCCGGTTCCCCTACGAGCAGTACTTC. Encoded protein: CASTTVRFPYEQYF.

The chain couples TRBV6-6 to TRBJ1-2; D remains unclear. The CDR3 extends over 13 amino acids. CDR1 MNHNY and CDR2 SVGAGI come from the germline V gene (reference sequence). V was cut by 2 bases and J by 0 bases, with 4 bases left in between. CDR3 region: CASSYGPNYGYTF. As DNA, the CDR3 is TGTGCCAGCAGTTACGGGCCTAACTATGGCTACACCTTC.

The chain recombines TRBV4-1 with TRBJ2-7; 9 positions agree with TRBD2. The V gene end was trimmed by 1 base and the J gene end by 4 bases; junction bases not matched to a gene: 2. Germline V gene data show CDR1 as MGHRA and CDR2 as YSYEKL. This CDR3 is 14 amino acids long. The CDR3 spells CASSQGTSEYEQYF. The CDR3, as DNA: TGCGCCAGCAGCCAAGGGACTAGCGAGTACGAGCAGTACTTC.

The rearrangement uses TRBV27 and TRBJ2-7; 9 nucleotides line up with TRBD2. This CDR3 comprises 14 residues. The junction had 3 bases not matched to a gene; V was cut back by 2 bases and J by 4 bases. Germline V lookup: CDR1 MNHEY, CDR2 SMNVEV (reference sequence). CDR3 in DNA: TGTGCCAGCAGTTTAGCGGGAGGGCGGTACGAGCAGTACTTC. It yields the protein CASSLAGGRYEQYF.

V gene TRBV13 combines with J gene TRBJ2-7; perhaps TRBD1 as D (5 bases). V lost 3 bases and J lost 1, with 16 bases in between. The CDR3 runs 16 residues. CDR1 and CDR2 (germline): PRHDT, FYEKMQ (reference sequence). The CDR3 nucleotides are TGTGCCAGCAGCTTTGGCGCGCAGGGTGTATCCTACGAGCAGTACTTC. Translated: CASSFGAQGVSYEQYF.

The rearrangement links TRBV15 to TRBJ2-1; D might be TRBD2 (5 bases). V was shortened by 3 bases and J by 6 bases, with 9 bases between the two germline ends. Germline assignment: CDR1 LNHNV and CDR2 YYDKDF (reference sequence). CDR3 size: 13 residues. CDR3 sequence: CATSRPGVNEQFF. The DNA of the CDR3 is TGTGCCACCAGCAGGCCCGGGGTCAATGAGCAGTTCTTC. Filled out from reference TRBV15 and TRBJ2-1, the complete variable domain reads DAMVIQNPRYQVTQFGKPVTLSCSQTLNHNVMYWYQQKSSQAPKLLFHYYDKDFNNEADTPDNFQSRRPNTSFCFLDIRSPGLGDTAMYLCATSRPGVNEQFFGPGTRLTVL.

This chain connects TRBV9 to TRBJ1-2; D call uncertain. Deletions cut 0 bases from V and 8 bases from J, with 8 bases between. Germline V CDR1 and CDR2: SGDLS, YYNGEE. The CDR3 sequence is 12 residues long. The CDR3, as DNA: TGTGCCAGCAGCGTAGTGAGTTACGGCTACACCTTC. Protein product: CASSVVSYGYTF.

The chain couples TRBV2 to TRBJ1-2; 9 nucleotides align to TRBD1. The CDR3 is made up of 14 amino acids. Losses at the gene ends were 5 bases for V and 8 bases for J; bases not matched to a gene: 9. Germline CDR1 is SNHLY and CDR2 is FYNNEI. CDR3 region: CASSYTGGLDGYTF. CDR3 sequence (DNA): TGTGCCAGCAGTTATACAGGGGGCCTCGACGGCTACACCTTC.

CDR3 coding DNA: TGTGCCACCAGGCGGACAGGGGATCAGCCCCAGCATTTT. Its protein product is CATRRTGDQPQHF. The V and J genes are TRBV15 and TRBJ1-5, with 9 bases lining up with TRBD1. Germline loops: CDR1 LNHNV, CDR2 YYDKDF (reference sequence). The CDR3 runs 13 residues. Trimming cost V 6 bases and J 5 bases; bases outside gene matches: 2.

This clone came up once. The limits of the CDR3 on the DNA are not certain, so only TCRdb's listed CDR3 is given. The genes are TRBV7-7 and TRBJ2-3; the tabulated D call, TRBD2, remains unverified against the DNA. Germline CDR1 SSHAT, CDR2 FNYEAQ (reference sequence). From its first to its last residue, the CDR3 has 14 amino acids. CDR3 sequence reads: CASTSKYRCGTQYF.

This chain links TRBV6-1 with TRBJ1-1, with 9 nucleotides matching TRBD1. The germline CDR1 and CDR2 sequences are MNHNS and SASEGT. V was clipped by 1 base and J by 3 bases; unmatched bases: 12. The CDR3 contains 18 residues. CDR3 in amino acids: CASSEGSDRGFSDTEAFF. The CDR3 nucleotides are TGTGCCAGCAGTGAAGGGTCGGACAGGGGTTTCTCGGACACTGAAGCTTTCTTT.

The chain couples TRBV5-6 to TRBJ1-2, with D possibly being TRBD1 (5 bases). V was cut by 2 bases and J by 3 bases, with 11 bases left in between. The germline V gene has CDR1 SGHDT and CDR2 YYEEEE. The CDR3 runs to 14 residues. The CDR3 spells CASSFYGDYYGYTF. The DNA of the CDR3 is TGTGCCAGCAGCTTTTACGGGGACTACTATGGCTACACCTTC.